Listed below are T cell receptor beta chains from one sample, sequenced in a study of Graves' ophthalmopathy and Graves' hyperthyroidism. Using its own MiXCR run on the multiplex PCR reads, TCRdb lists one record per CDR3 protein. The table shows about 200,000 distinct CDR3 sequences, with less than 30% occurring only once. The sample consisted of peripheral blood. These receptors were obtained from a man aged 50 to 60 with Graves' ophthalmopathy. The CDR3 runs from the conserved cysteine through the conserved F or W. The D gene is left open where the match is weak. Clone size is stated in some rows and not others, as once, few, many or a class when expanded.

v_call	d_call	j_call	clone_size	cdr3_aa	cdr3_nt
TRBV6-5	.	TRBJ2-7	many	CAWGDSREQYF	TGTGCGTGGGGGGACAGTAGGGAGCAGTACTTC
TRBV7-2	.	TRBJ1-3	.	CASSLADGSSGNTIYF	TGTGCCAGCAGCTTAGCGGACGGCAGCTCTGGAAACACCATATATTTT
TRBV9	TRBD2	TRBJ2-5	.	CASSGPTSGTATQYF	TGTGCCAGCAGCGGCCCGACTAGCGGGACGGCCACCCAGTACTTC
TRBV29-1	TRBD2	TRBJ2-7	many	CSADTLAGGSYEQYF	TGCAGCGCAGACACTTTAGCGGGAGGGTCCTACGAGCAGTACTTC
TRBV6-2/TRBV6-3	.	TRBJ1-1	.	CASSYDPGANTEAFF	TGTGCCAGCAGTTACGACCCGGGGGCGAACACTGAAGCTTTCTTT
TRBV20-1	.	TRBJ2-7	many	CSARQDYEQYF	TGCAGTGCCCGACAGGACTACGAGCAGTACTTC
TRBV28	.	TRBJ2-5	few	CASEAAAGTQYF	TGTGCCAGCGAGGCAGCGGCGGGGACCCAGTACTTC
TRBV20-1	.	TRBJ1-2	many	CSARDAGTLDGYGYTF	TGCAGTGCTAGAGATGCCGGGACACTGGATGGCTATGGCTACACCTTC
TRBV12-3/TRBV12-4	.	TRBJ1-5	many	CASSYQAGGNQPQHF	TGTGCCAGCAGTTACCAGGCCGGGGGCAATCAGCCCCAGCATTTT
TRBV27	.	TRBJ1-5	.	CASSLWSQHQPQHF	TGTGCCAGCAGTTTATGGTCACAGCATCAGCCCCAGCATTTT
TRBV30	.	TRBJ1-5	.	CAWSVHESNQPQHF	TGTGCCTGGAGTGTACACGAGAGCAATCAGCCCCAGCATTTT
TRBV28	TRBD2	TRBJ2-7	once	CASTSAGTTYEQYF	TGTGCCAGCACCTCGGCCGGGACTACCTACGAGCAGTACTTC
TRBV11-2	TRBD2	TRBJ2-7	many	CASSLVPGGSYEQYF	TGTGCCAGCAGCTTAGTGCCAGGCGGGAGCTACGAGCAGTACTTC
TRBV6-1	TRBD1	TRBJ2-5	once	CASRKHRGETQYF	TGTGCCAGCAGAAAACACAGGGGAGAGACCCAGTACTTC
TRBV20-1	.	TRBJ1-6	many	CSARRRGSSPLHF	TGCAGTGCCCGTCGCAGGGGAAGCTCACCCCTCCACTTT
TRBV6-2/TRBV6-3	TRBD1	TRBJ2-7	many	CASARDRGYEQYF	TGTGCCAGCGCACGGGACAGGGGATACGAGCAGTACTTC
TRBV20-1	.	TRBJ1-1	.	CSEGNTEAFF	TGCAGTGAAGGGAACACTGAAGCTTTCTTT
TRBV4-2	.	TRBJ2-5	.	CASSQDSGELETQYF	TGTGCCAGCAGCCAAGATTCGGGGGAGTTGGAGACCCAGTACTTC
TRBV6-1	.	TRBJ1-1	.	CASRAGTAGTEAFF	TGTGCCAGCAGGGCCGGGACCGCGGGCACTGAAGCTTTCTTT
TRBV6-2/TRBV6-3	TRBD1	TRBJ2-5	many	CASSWDRENLQETQYF	TGTGCCAGCAGTTGGGACAGGGAAAACCTACAAGAGACCCAGTACTTC
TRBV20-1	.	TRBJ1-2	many	CSAPPGQHGYTF	TGCAGTGCTCCGCCGGGACAACACGGCTACACCTTC
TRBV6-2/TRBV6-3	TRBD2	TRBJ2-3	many	CASRTSANTDTQYF	TGTGCCAGCCGGACTAGCGCAAACACAGATACGCAGTATTTT
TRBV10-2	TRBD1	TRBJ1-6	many	CASSESTGGSYNSPLHF	TGCGCCAGCAGTGAGTCGACAGGGGGCTCCTATAATTCACCCCTCCACTTT
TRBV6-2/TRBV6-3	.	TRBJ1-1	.	CASRMALQAEAFF	TGTGCCAGCCGGATGGCTTTACAAGCTGAAGCTTTCTTT
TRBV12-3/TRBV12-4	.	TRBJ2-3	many	CASSPLQSSTDTQYF	TGTGCCAGCAGCCCACTGCAATCTAGCACAGATACGCAGTATTTT
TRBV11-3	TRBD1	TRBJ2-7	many	CASSLQRQGSKAYEQYF	TGTGCCAGCAGCTTACAAAGACAGGGTTCAAAAGCTTACGAGCAGTACTTC
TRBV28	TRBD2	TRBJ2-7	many	CASSTHSGRREQYF	TGTGCCAGCAGTACCCATAGCGGGAGGCGCGAGCAGTACTTC
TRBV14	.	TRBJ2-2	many	CASSQGQGGTGELFF	TGTGCCAGCAGCCAAGGGCAGGGAGGCACCGGGGAGCTGTTTTTT
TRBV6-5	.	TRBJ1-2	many	CASSYGSDGYTF	TGTGCCAGCAGTTACGGCAGCGATGGCTACACCTTC
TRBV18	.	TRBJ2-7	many	CASSPLRDGVGEQYF	TGTGCCAGCTCGCCCCTCCGGGACGGGGTGGGCGAGCAGTACTTC
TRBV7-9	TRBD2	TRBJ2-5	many	CASSKREDQETQYF	TGTGCCAGCAGCAAACGGGAGGACCAAGAGACCCAGTACTTC
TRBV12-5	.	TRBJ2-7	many	CASGLVGDF	TGTGCTAGTGGTTTGGTTGGCGACTTC
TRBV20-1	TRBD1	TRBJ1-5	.	CSAIPGTGANQPQHF	TGCAGTGCCATTCCCGGGACAGGGGCCAATCAGCCCCAGCATTTT
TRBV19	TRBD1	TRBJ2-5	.	CASSLDRVATQYF	TGTGCCAGTAGCCTTGACAGGGTGGCGACCCAGTACTTC
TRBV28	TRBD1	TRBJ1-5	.	CASSRGQIYSNQPQHF	TGTGCCAGCAGCAGGGGACAGATTTATAGCAATCAGCCCCAGCATTTT
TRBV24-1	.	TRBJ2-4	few	CATRDSRWTKNIQYF	TGTGCCACCAGAGACAGCCGTTGGACCAAAAACATTCAGTACTTC
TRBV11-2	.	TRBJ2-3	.	CASSSWVLARRNTDTQYF	TGTGCCAGCAGCTCCTGGGTTCTCGCCAGACGAAACACAGATACGCAGTATTTT
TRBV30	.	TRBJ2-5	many	CAWSVGGAVETQYF	TGTGCCTGGAGTGTCGGGGGCGCGGTGGAGACCCAGTACTTC
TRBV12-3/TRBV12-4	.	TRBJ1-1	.	CASSLDNSDTEAFF	TGTGCCAGCAGTTTAGACAACTCGGACACTGAAGCTTTCTTT
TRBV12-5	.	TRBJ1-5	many	CASGLAGSYSNQPQHF	TGTGCTAGTGGTTTGGCAGGGTCTTATAGCAATCAGCCCCAGCATTTT
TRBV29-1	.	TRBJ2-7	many	CSVGTTLNYEQYF	TGCAGCGTCGGGACCACATTGAACTACGAGCAGTACTTC
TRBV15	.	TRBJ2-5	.	CATSREQPSGVGETQYF	TGTGCCACCAGCAGAGAGCAACCCTCCGGGGTCGGGGAGACCCAGTACTTC
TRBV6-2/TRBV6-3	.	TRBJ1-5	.	CASSYGGVGGRTYESQHF	TGTGCCAGCAGTTATGGGGGTGTGGGGGGACGGACATACGAATCCCAGCATTTT
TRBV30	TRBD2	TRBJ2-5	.	CAWSGAGVPETQYF	TGTGCCTGGAGTGGAGCGGGAGTCCCAGAGACCCAGTACTTC
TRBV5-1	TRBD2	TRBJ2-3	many	CASGTSDTTDTQYF	TGCGCCAGCGGCACTAGCGATACCACAGATACGCAGTATTTT
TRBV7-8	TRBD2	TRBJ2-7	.	CASSLELMRLAYEQYF	TGTGCCAGCAGCTTAGAATTGATGCGACTAGCTTACGAGCAGTACTTC
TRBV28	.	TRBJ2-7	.	CASRPMGGQDHYEQYF	TGTGCCAGCAGGCCCATGGGTGGGCAGGATCACTACGAGCAGTACTTC
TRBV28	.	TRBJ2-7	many	CASSSNGPNSYEQYF	TGTGCCAGCAGTTCGAATGGGCCCAACTCCTACGAGCAGTACTTC
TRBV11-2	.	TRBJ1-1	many	CASSLVQERDTEAFF	TGTGCCAGCAGCTTAGTACAGGAGCGGGACACTGAAGCTTTCTTT